The rows below give T cell receptor beta chains drawn from one sample of a study of shared clonotypes between healthy human individuals. Profiling relied on immunoSEQ multiplex PCR, and the TCRdb table lists in-frame clones only, not all of them. The sample includes roughly 500,000 clones, roughly 77% of them seen just once. The sequenced sample consisted of PBMCs. The source is a woman in her forties in good health. Some clones in this sample may be carry-over from other donors' samples. Both conserved end residues are part of each CDR3. Each record gives: D gene, clone size, J gene, V gene, CDR3 protein, CDR3 DNA. D genes are given only for firm matches. Part of the rows lack a size; the others show once, few, many or a class for expanded clones.

D gene: -
clone size: -
J gene: TRBJ2-5
V gene: TRBV10-2
CDR3 protein: CASSQGRETQYF
CDR3 DNA: TGCGCCAGCAGTCAGGGGAGGGAGACCCAGTACTTC

D gene: -
clone size: -
J gene: TRBJ1-2
V gene: TRBV5-1
CDR3 protein: CASSRDTSNYGYTF
CDR3 DNA: TGCGCCAGCAGTCGGGACACTTCTAACTATGGCTACACCTTC

D gene: TRBD1
clone size: once
J gene: TRBJ2-7
V gene: TRBV10-3
CDR3 protein: CAISPTGNYEQYF
CDR3 DNA: TGTGCCATCAGTCCGACAGGGAACTACGAGCAGTACTTC

D gene: -
clone size: -
J gene: TRBJ2-3
V gene: TRBV29-1
CDR3 protein: CSGRGTSTDTQYF
CDR3 DNA: TGCAGCGGACGCGGGACTAGCACAGATACGCAGTATTTT

D gene: -
clone size: -
J gene: TRBJ1-2
V gene: TRBV19
CDR3 protein: CASNTGQTNYGYTF
CDR3 DNA: TGTGCCAGTAATACTGGACAAACTAACTATGGCTACACCTTC

D gene: TRBD2
clone size: -
J gene: TRBJ2-7
V gene: TRBV5-1
CDR3 protein: CASSPRGSGTSYEQYF
CDR3 DNA: TGCGCCAGCAGCCCCAGGGGTAGCGGGACTTCCTACGAGCAGTACTTC

D gene: -
clone size: few
J gene: TRBJ1-5
V gene: TRBV7-9
CDR3 protein: CASSLAQPNQPQHF
CDR3 DNA: TGTGCCAGCAGCTTAGCACAGCCAAATCAGCCCCAGCATTTT

D gene: -
clone size: -
J gene: TRBJ2-1
V gene: TRBV18
CDR3 protein: CASSPPGTPTYNEQFF
CDR3 DNA: TGTGCCAGCTCACCACCGGGGACACCAACCTACAATGAGCAGTTCTTC

D gene: TRBD2
clone size: once
J gene: TRBJ2-1
V gene: TRBV7-7
CDR3 protein: CASSPGSSGINEQFF
CDR3 DNA: TGTGCTAGCAGCCCAGGCTCTAGCGGGATCAATGAGCAGTTCTTC

D gene: TRBD2
clone size: -
J gene: TRBJ2-3
V gene: TRBV7-6
CDR3 protein: CASSLGGTNPTDTQYF
CDR3 DNA: TGTGCCAGCAGCTTAGGGGGGACTAACCCCACAGATACGCAGTATTTT

D gene: TRBD1
clone size: once
J gene: TRBJ1-2
V gene: TRBV28
CDR3 protein: CASRPTGTNYGYTF
CDR3 DNA: TGTGCCAGCAGGCCGACAGGGACTAACTATGGCTACACCTTC

D gene: -
clone size: once
J gene: TRBJ2-3
V gene: TRBV30
CDR3 protein: CAWSVLGSGTQYF
CDR3 DNA: TGTGCCTGGAGTGTACTGGGCTCTGGTACGCAGTATTTT

D gene: -
clone size: -
J gene: TRBJ2-5
V gene: TRBV19
CDR3 protein: CASSKGIQETQYF
CDR3 DNA: TGTGCCAGTAGTAAGGGGATCCAAGAGACCCAGTACTTC

D gene: TRBD2
clone size: -
J gene: TRBJ2-1
V gene: TRBV27
CDR3 protein: CASSPGTSGRYNEQFF
CDR3 DNA: TGTGCCAGCAGCCCAGGGACTAGCGGGAGATACAATGAGCAGTTCTTC

D gene: TRBD1
clone size: -
J gene: TRBJ2-5
V gene: TRBV5-5
CDR3 protein: CASRNRDRGAQETQYF
CDR3 DNA: TGTGCCAGCAGAAACCGGGACAGGGGCGCCCAAGAGACCCAGTACTTC

D gene: TRBD2
clone size: -
J gene: TRBJ2-7
V gene: TRBV30
CDR3 protein: CAWKTSGLDEQYF
CDR3 DNA: TGTGCCTGGAAGACTAGCGGGCTCGACGAGCAGTACTTC

D gene: -
clone size: few
J gene: TRBJ2-7
V gene: TRBV19
CDR3 protein: CASSMRFTGTNSYEQYF
CDR3 DNA: TGTGCCAGTAGTATGAGGTTCACCGGGACAAATTCCTACGAGCAGTACTTC

D gene: TRBD2
clone size: -
J gene: TRBJ2-5
V gene: TRBV6-6
CDR3 protein: CASSSSGLAAQETQYF
CDR3 DNA: TGTGCCAGCAGTTCCTCGGGACTAGCGGCCCAAGAGACCCAGTACTTC

D gene: -
clone size: once
J gene: TRBJ2-3
V gene: TRBV15
CDR3 protein: CATSMRPGTDTQYF
CDR3 DNA: TGTGCCACCAGCATGAGACCAGGCACAGATACGCAGTATTTT

D gene: -
clone size: -
J gene: TRBJ2-1
V gene: TRBV13
CDR3 protein: CASSFGRSSYNEQFF
CDR3 DNA: TGTGCCAGCAGCTTCGGTAGAAGCTCCTACAATGAGCAGTTCTTC

D gene: -
clone size: few
J gene: TRBJ1-2
V gene: TRBV7-9
CDR3 protein: CASSLEARAHGYTF
CDR3 DNA: TGTGCCAGCAGCTTAGAGGCCAGGGCTCATGGCTACACCTTC

D gene: -
clone size: -
J gene: TRBJ2-5
V gene: TRBV4-1
CDR3 protein: CASSQLQRSLGETQYF
CDR3 DNA: TGCGCCAGCAGCCAATTACAGAGATCCTTAGGGGAGACCCAGTACTTC

D gene: -
clone size: -
J gene: TRBJ2-3
V gene: TRBV4-1
CDR3 protein: CASSQDRRLEGGDTQYF
CDR3 DNA: TGCGCCAGCAGCCAAGATCGCAGACTAGAGGGTGGGGATACGCAGTATTTT

D gene: -
clone size: once
J gene: TRBJ2-5
V gene: TRBV11-3
CDR3 protein: CASSLDHGETQYF
CDR3 DNA: TGTGCCAGCAGCTTAGATCACGGGGAGACCCAGTACTTC

D gene: TRBD1
clone size: few
J gene: TRBJ2-7
V gene: TRBV19
CDR3 protein: CASSPRTGFSYEQYF
CDR3 DNA: TGTGCCAGTAGCCCCAGGACAGGTTTCTCCTACGAGCAGTACTTC

D gene: -
clone size: -
J gene: TRBJ2-7
V gene: TRBV7-9
CDR3 protein: CASSPGEVSYEQYF
CDR3 DNA: TGTGCCAGCAGCCCAGGGGAAGTGTCCTACGAGCAGTACTTC

D gene: -
clone size: -
J gene: TRBJ2-5
V gene: TRBV5-1
CDR3 protein: CASSQTGRPQETQYF
CDR3 DNA: TGCGCCAGCAGCCAAACGGGACGGCCCCAAGAGACCCAGTACTTC

D gene: TRBD2
clone size: once
J gene: TRBJ2-3
V gene: TRBV9
CDR3 protein: CASSVGGLLAGGPDTQYF
CDR3 DNA: TGTGCCAGCAGCGTAGGGGGCTTACTAGCGGGAGGGCCAGATACGCAGTATTTT

D gene: TRBD2
clone size: -
J gene: TRBJ2-3
V gene: TRBV5-1
CDR3 protein: CASSLMIAGGTDTQYF
CDR3 DNA: TGCGCCAGCAGCTTGATGATAGCGGGAGGTACAGATACGCAGTATTTT

D gene: -
clone size: -
J gene: TRBJ2-2
V gene: TRBV11-2
CDR3 protein: CASSFGGLDNTGELFF
CDR3 DNA: TGTGCCAGCAGCTTCGGGGGACTCGACAACACCGGGGAGCTGTTTTTT

D gene: -
clone size: -
J gene: TRBJ1-6
V gene: TRBV7-9
CDR3 protein: CASSRENSPLHF
CDR3 DNA: TGTGCCAGCAGCCGGGAAAATTCACCCCTCCACTTT

D gene: -
clone size: -
J gene: TRBJ2-2
V gene: TRBV4-1
CDR3 protein: CASSQMGPGELFF
CDR3 DNA: TGCGCCAGCAGCCAGATGGGACCCGGGGAGCTGTTTTTT

D gene: -
clone size: -
J gene: TRBJ2-7
V gene: TRBV2
CDR3 protein: CASKLVPEKIYEQYF
CDR3 DNA: TGTGCCAGCAAATTGGTACCGGAAAAAATCTACGAGCAGTACTTC

D gene: -
clone size: -
J gene: TRBJ2-5
V gene: TRBV19
CDR3 protein: CASSIPGEETQYF
CDR3 DNA: TGTGCCAGTAGTATTCCCGGAGAAGAGACCCAGTACTTC

D gene: -
clone size: -
J gene: TRBJ1-1
V gene: TRBV18
CDR3 protein: CASSPPPQLNTEAFF
CDR3 DNA: TGTGCCAGCTCACCACCGCCCCAGCTGAACACTGAAGCTTTCTTT

D gene: -
clone size: once
J gene: TRBJ2-3
V gene: TRBV29-1
CDR3 protein: CSVWSQSSDTQYF
CDR3 DNA: TGCAGCGTTTGGTCCCAATCCTCAGATACGCAGTATTTT

D gene: TRBD1
clone size: -
J gene: TRBJ2-2
V gene: TRBV5-1
CDR3 protein: CASSSGQESTGELFF
CDR3 DNA: TGCGCCAGCAGCTCTGGACAGGAAAGCACCGGGGAGCTGTTTTTT

D gene: -
clone size: -
J gene: TRBJ2-3
V gene: TRBV4-1
CDR3 protein: CASSQGVETATQYF
CDR3 DNA: TGCGCCAGCAGCCAAGGGGTTGAGACAGCAACGCAGTATTTT

D gene: -
clone size: -
J gene: TRBJ2-7
V gene: TRBV7-3
CDR3 protein: CASSFTGGDYEQYF
CDR3 DNA: TGTGCCAGCAGCTTTACAGGGGGGGACTACGAGCAGTACTTC

D gene: -
clone size: -
J gene: TRBJ2-5
V gene: TRBV11-2
CDR3 protein: CASSTTVTSIQVETQYF
CDR3 DNA: TGTGCCAGCAGCACGACAGTCACAAGCATCCAGGTTGAGACCCAGTACTTC

D gene: TRBD2
clone size: -
J gene: TRBJ2-1
V gene: TRBV5-4
CDR3 protein: CASSLSGASSYNEQFF
CDR3 DNA: TGTGCCAGCAGCTTAAGCGGGGCAAGCTCCTACAATGAGCAGTTCTTC

D gene: -
clone size: -
J gene: TRBJ2-7
V gene: TRBV30
CDR3 protein: CAWNPFRDYEQYF
CDR3 DNA: TGTGCCTGGAACCCCTTTAGAGACTACGAGCAGTACTTC

D gene: -
clone size: -
J gene: TRBJ2-5
V gene: TRBV5-4
CDR3 protein: CASSRRARSQETQYF
CDR3 DNA: TGTGCCAGCAGCCGGCGGGCCAGGTCACAAGAGACCCAGTACTTC

D gene: -
clone size: -
J gene: TRBJ2-7
V gene: TRBV7-8
CDR3 protein: CASSLGVAQGWYEQYF
CDR3 DNA: TGTGCCAGCAGCTTAGGTGTGGCCCAGGGATGGTACGAGCAGTACTTC

D gene: -
clone size: -
J gene: TRBJ2-6
V gene: TRBV4-3
CDR3 protein: CASSQVHSGSGANVLTF
CDR3 DNA: TGCGCCAGCAGCCAAGTACACTCGGGCTCTGGGGCCAACGTCCTGACTTTC

D gene: -
clone size: -
J gene: TRBJ1-2
V gene: TRBV30
CDR3 protein: CAWSGGGYGYTF
CDR3 DNA: TGTGCCTGGAGTGGTGGGGGCTATGGCTACACCTTC

D gene: -
clone size: -
J gene: TRBJ2-7
V gene: TRBV6-5
CDR3 protein: CASSYGGNTYEQYF
CDR3 DNA: TGTGCCAGCAGTTACGGTGGGAACACCTACGAGCAGTACTTC

D gene: TRBD1
clone size: -
J gene: TRBJ2-1
V gene: TRBV7-9
CDR3 protein: CASSLARQGTFF
CDR3 DNA: TGTGCCAGCAGCTTAGCCCGACAGGGGACTTTCTTC

D gene: TRBD2
clone size: -
J gene: TRBJ2-7
V gene: TRBV5-1
CDR3 protein: CASTPTSGRTYEQYF
CDR3 DNA: TGCGCCAGCACTCCGACTAGCGGGAGAACCTACGAGCAGTACTTC

D gene: TRBD1
clone size: -
J gene: TRBJ1-2
V gene: TRBV15
CDR3 protein: CATSRDSTGTGTNYGYTF
CDR3 DNA: TGTGCCACCAGCAGAGACTCTACCGGGACAGGGACTAACTATGGCTACACCTTC

D gene: -
clone size: -
J gene: TRBJ2-3
V gene: TRBV7-2
CDR3 protein: CASSLRLAGPDTQYF
CDR3 DNA: TGTGCCAGCAGCTTAAGGCTAGCCGGCCCAGATACGCAGTATTTT

D gene: -
clone size: -
J gene: TRBJ1-4
V gene: TRBV18
CDR3 protein: CASSPGLGATNEKLFF
CDR3 DNA: TGTGCCAGCTCACCCGGCCTCGGTGCGACTAATGAAAAACTGTTTTTT

D gene: -
clone size: few
J gene: TRBJ1-5
V gene: TRBV30
CDR3 protein: CAWSVGGNQPQHF
CDR3 DNA: TGTGCCTGGAGTGTTGGCGGGAATCAGCCCCAGCATTTT

D gene: -
clone size: -
J gene: TRBJ1-1
V gene: TRBV11-2
CDR3 protein: CASSFQARGQAFF
CDR3 DNA: TGTGCCAGCAGCTTCCAGGCCCGGGGGCAAGCTTTCTTT

D gene: -
clone size: -
J gene: TRBJ1-4
V gene: TRBV4-2
CDR3 protein: CASSQDGQVNEKLFF
CDR3 DNA: TGTGCCAGCAGCCAAGATGGGCAGGTTAATGAAAAACTGTTTTTT

D gene: -
clone size: -
J gene: TRBJ2-1
V gene: TRBV7-9
CDR3 protein: CASSLGRSNEQFF
CDR3 DNA: TGTGCCAGCAGCTTAGGGCGGAGCAATGAGCAGTTCTTC

D gene: TRBD2
clone size: -
J gene: TRBJ2-1
V gene: TRBV7-2
CDR3 protein: CASSLSASGRNEQFF
CDR3 DNA: TGTGCCAGCAGCTTATCCGCTAGCGGGAGGAATGAGCAGTTCTTC

D gene: -
clone size: few
J gene: TRBJ2-1
V gene: TRBV7-2
CDR3 protein: CASSLALGSAKTGFF
CDR3 DNA: TGTGCCAGCAGCTTAGCGCTGGGTAGCGCCAAAACTGGGTTCTTC

D gene: -
clone size: -
J gene: TRBJ1-4
V gene: TRBV6-1
CDR3 protein: CASSGRGYNEKLFF
CDR3 DNA: TGTGCCAGCAGTGGTCGGGGCTATAATGAAAAACTGTTTTTT